The 29 T cell receptor beta chains presented below share a single source sample, sequenced in a study of blood T cell repertoires in COVID-19. Here immunoSEQ multiplex PCR was the method, and the copy in TCRdb shows in-frame clones only, minus some. The sample shows roughly 180,000 clones, about 84% of them seen only once. The material sequenced was peripheral blood. These receptors all come from a human donor in a cohort sampled during active COVID-19.

This clone was counted a single time. The chain couples TRBV4-1 to TRBJ2-5; TRBD2 might be the D (6 bases). CDR3 length: 14 amino acids. Per germline, CDR1 MGHRA and CDR2 YSYEKL. V gave up 6 bases and J gave up 3 bases, with 14 bases separating them. The DNA for the CDR3 is TGCGCCAGCAGGCAGGGACTGAGTAAAGAGACCCAGTACTTC. It specifies CASRQGLSKETQYF.

The CDR3 nucleotides are TGTGCCTGGAGTCCGTTAGGGGATGGCTACACCTTC. Amino acid sequence: CAWSPLGDGYTF. The chain couples TRBV30 to TRBJ1-2; tentatively, D is TRBD1 (5 bases). The CDR3 consists of 12 residues. The germline gives CDR1 GTSNPN, CDR2 SVGIG (reference sequence). Trimming stripped 2 bases from V and 6 bases from J, with 10 bases between.

The chain links TRBV24-1 to TRBJ1-2; no clear D. This CDR3 comprises 13 residues. The V and J ends lost 3 bases and 7 bases respectively, with 11 bases between them. Germline assignment: CDR1 KGHDR and CDR2 SFDVKD. The CDR3 here is CATSDGPGSGYTF. As DNA, the CDR3 is TGTGCCACCAGTGATGGGCCCGGGAGTGGCTACACCTTC.

V usage is TRBV11-3 and J usage is TRBJ2-6; 7 nucleotides align to TRBD1. The V segment lost 0 bases and the J segment 0 bases; nucleotides outside the gene matches: 2. There are 17 residues in the CDR3. The germline V gene encodes CDR1 SGHNT and CDR2 YENEEA. CDR3 protein: CASSLDGQASGANVLTF. The CDR3 DNA follows: TGTGCCAGCAGCTTAGACGGACAGGCCTCTGGGGCCAACGTCCTGACTTTC.

The chain joins TRBV12-5 to TRBJ2-7; TRBD1 matches at 10 bases. This CDR3 has 16 residues. CDR1 LGHNT and CDR2 FRNRAP come from the germline V gene. J gave up 7 bases and V 5 bases, and 14 bases lay outside the gene matches. DNA for the CDR3: TGTGCTAGTGGTACGGGGGTCGGGACAGGGGATTGGGAGCAGTACTTC. Its translation is CASGTGVGTGDWEQYF.

The V gene is TRBV7-9, the J gene TRBJ2-5; D unresolved. The V gene lost 1 base and the J gene lost 10 bases, with 7 bases spanning the gap. Germline V gene sequence: CDR1 SEHNR, CDR2 FQNEAQ (reference sequence). This CDR3 has 11 amino acids. The CDR3 sequence: CASSLGAVQYF. The CDR3 DNA reads as TGTGCCAGCAGCTTAGGGGCAGTCCAGTACTTC.

The chain joins TRBV2 to TRBJ2-3; possibly TRBD1 for D (6 bases). Germline V gene data show CDR1 as SNHLY and CDR2 as FYNNEI. V lost 4 bases, J lost 1 base, and 12 bases lay in between. This CDR3 has 15 amino acids. CDR3 in DNA: TGTGCCAGCAGTGGTTTCAGGGGCGGCACAGATACGCAGTATTTT. Translated: CASSGFRGGTDTQYF.

This chain connects TRBV18 to TRBJ1-5; no clear D gene. CDR3 length: 14 residues. The germline V gene encodes CDR1 KGHSH and CDR2 LQKENI. Trimming left V 2 bases short and J 3 bases short, with 8 bases between. CDR3: CASSPSGVNQPQHF. In nucleotides, the CDR3 is TGTGCCAGCTCACCATCCGGGGTCAATCAGCCCCAGCATTTT.

V and J are TRBV19 and TRBJ1-2, with D maybe TRBD1 (6 bases). The CDR3 is 17 residues long. The germline CDR1 and CDR2 sequences are LNHDA and SQIVND (reference sequence). Trimming took off 3 bases at V and 1 base at J, with 18 bases between the two ends. The CDR3 sequence: CASSIWAGEGVNYGYTF. The DNA for the CDR3 is TGTGCCAGTAGTATCTGGGCAGGGGAGGGAGTTAACTATGGCTACACCTTC.

The count of this clone is one. This chain links TRBV4-2 with TRBJ2-5; TRBD2 aligns across 14 bases. The J segment lost 5 bases and the V segment lost 3 bases, leaving 11 bases of the junction unmatched. The CDR3 has 18 amino acids. Germline values: CDR1 LGHNA, CDR2 YNFKEQ. The DNA for the CDR3 is TGTGCCAGCAGCCATCAAACCGGGACTAGCGGGGGTGCGGAGACCCAGTACTTC. Its translation is CASSHQTGTSGGAETQYF.

In this sample, this clone turned up a few times. The chain employs TRBV13 and TRBJ2-7, with unresolved D. CDR3 size: 12 residues. Germline-derived CDR1 and CDR2 are PRHDT and FYEKMQ (reference sequence). Trimming cost V 3 bases and J 2 bases, with 5 bases left between them. CDR3 in amino acids: CASSFSTYEQYF. CDR3 nucleotide sequence: TGTGCCAGCAGCTTTAGCACCTACGAGCAGTACTTC. The full variable domain, with the rest looked up from reference TRBV13 and TRBJ2-7, is AAGVIQSPRHLIKEKRETATLKCYPIPRHDTVYWYQQGPGQDPQFLISFYEKMQSDKGSIPDRFSAQQFSDYHSELNMSSLELGDSALYFCASSFSTYEQYFGPGTRLTVT.

The rearrangement joins TRBV7-2 to TRBJ2-7; 9 nucleotides align to TRBD1. The trim removed 3 bases at V and 0 bases at J, leaving 3 bases unmatched. This CDR3 has 15 amino acids. Germline values: CDR1 SGHTA, CDR2 FQGNSA. Written as DNA, the CDR3 is TGTGCCAGCAGCTTTAGGACAGGGGACTCCTACGAGCAGTACTTC. Translation gives CASSFRTGDSYEQYF.

A few counts support this clone. The chain carries TRBV7-9 and TRBJ1-2, with D possibly TRBD1 on 5 matching bases. This CDR3 is 13 amino acids long. The V end lost 1 base, the J end lost 8 bases, and 11 bases lay between the germline ends. CDR1 is SEHNR and CDR2 is FQNEAQ in the germline V gene (reference sequence). The CDR3 here is CASSLGRPGGYTF. CDR3 nucleotide sequence: TGTGCCAGCAGCTTAGGGCGCCCAGGGGGCTACACCTTC.

The CDR3 region is CASSLRNSHTQYF. The CDR3 nucleotides read TGTGCCAGCAGTTTAAGAAACTCCCATACGCAGTATTTT. The chain combines TRBV12-3 or TRBV12-4 with TRBJ2-3; D is undetermined. CDR3 length: 13 amino acids. Trimming took off 2 bases at V and 7 bases at J, with 10 bases between the two ends.

This chain links TRBV5-4 with TRBJ2-5; D may be TRBD2 (6 bases). The CDR3 totals 14 residues. Germline V gives CDR1 SGHNT, CDR2 YYREEE (reference sequence). Trimming removed 5 bases from V and 4 bases from J, with 15 bases in between. In DNA, the CDR3 is TGTGCCAGCAGTGGGGTCGGTAGCGGAGAGACCCAGTACTTC. Amino acids: CASSGVGSGETQYF. The entire variable domain, with the rest obtained from reference TRBV5-4 and TRBJ2-5, is as follows: ETGVTQSPTHLIKTRGQQVTLRCSSQSGHNTVSWYQQALGQGPQFIFQYYREEENGRGNFPPRFSGLQFPNYSSELNVNALELDDSALYLCASSGVGSGETQYFGPGTRLLVL.

This sequence joins TRBV15 and TRBJ1-6, with no clear D. This CDR3 contains 14 residues. V lost 9 bases to trimming and J lost 1 base, with 10 bases between them. Germline values: CDR1 LNHNV, CDR2 YYDKDF (reference sequence). For the CDR3, the DNA is TGTGCCACAGAGGCGGGATCCTATAATTCACCCCTCCACTTT. Protein sequence: CATEAGSYNSPLHF.

This sequence joins TRBV5-4 and TRBJ1-2; D gene uncertain. The V gene's germline CDR1 is SGHNT and CDR2 YYREEE (reference sequence). V lost 0 bases, J lost 4 bases, and 13 bases lay in between. This CDR3 is 15 amino acids long. CDR3 DNA sequence: TGTGCCAGCAGCTTGGAAAGCCCTCTCGGCTATGGCTACACCTTC. Amino acid sequence: CASSLESPLGYGYTF.

This chain links TRBV7-9 with TRBJ1-1; 7 bases match TRBD1. Germline values: CDR1 SEHNR, CDR2 FQNEAQ (reference sequence). After removal of 1 base from V and 6 bases from J, the junction contained 8 bases not matched to a gene. This CDR3 has 15 amino acids. The CDR3 protein is CASSLVQAGGSEAFF. The CDR3 bases are TGTGCCAGCAGCTTAGTTCAGGCAGGGGGATCTGAAGCTTTCTTT.

This clone was seen a single time. The chain uses TRBV12-3 or TRBV12-4 and TRBJ1-2; D is possibly TRBD1 (6 bases). The CDR3 is 13 residues long. V was pared by 6 bases and J by 5 bases, with 13 bases between. The CDR3 reads CASSPGAIYGYTF. As DNA, the CDR3 is TGTGCCAGCAGCCCAGGGGCAATTTATGGCTACACCTTC.

The chain employs TRBV5-1 and TRBJ2-2, with D unresolved. V dropped 1 base and J dropped 0 bases, with 10 bases sitting between them. The germline gives CDR1 SGHRS, CDR2 YFSETQ. The CDR3 loop spans 16 amino acids. This CDR3 reads CASSLSGQPNTGELFF. The CDR3 DNA reads as TGCGCCAGCAGCTTGTCTGGGCAGCCGAACACCGGGGAGCTGTTTTTT. The full variable domain, rest sourced from reference TRBV5-1 and TRBJ2-2, is KAGVTQTPRYLIKTRGQQVTLSCSPISGHRSVSWYQQTPGQGLQFLFEYFSETQRNKGNFPGRFSGRQFSNSRSEMNVSTLELGDSALYLCASSLSGQPNTGELFFGEGSRLTVL.

The chain joins TRBV3-1 (or the pseudogene TRBV3-2) to TRBJ2-7; 9 nucleotides line up with TRBD1. Germline-derived CDR1 and CDR2 are LGHDT and YNNKEL (reference sequence). This CDR3 has 14 residues. J gave up 6 bases and V 1 base, and 4 bases lay outside the gene matches. The CDR3 DNA reads as TGTGCCAGCAGCCAAGGCGGGACAGGGTTCGAGCAGTACTTC. It translates to CASSQGGTGFEQYF.

The CDR3 bases are TGCAGCGTTGACACCGGGACTAGCCACGCAGATACGCAGTATTTT. Protein product: CSVDTGTSHADTQYF. The V and J genes are TRBV29-1 and TRBJ2-3; 9 nucleotides match TRBD2. The CDR3 runs 15 residues. Per germline, CDR1 SQVTM and CDR2 ANQGSEA. V shed 3 bases, J shed 4 bases, and the junction held 8 bases outside the gene matches.

The CDR3 DNA reads as TGCGCCAGCACGGGATCCTACAATGAGCAGTTCTTC. Its translation: CASTGSYNEQFF. This chain links TRBV10-2 with TRBJ2-1; possible D gene TRBD2, 5 bases. The CDR3 runs to 12 residues. In germline, CDR1 is WSHSY, CDR2 SAAADI. Trimming stripped 7 bases from V and 1 base from J, with 5 bases between.

The chain is built from TRBV4-1 and TRBJ2-1; a weak D match, TRBD1 (5 bases). Trimming took 1 base from V and 4 from J, leaving 11 bases between them. Germline lookup yields CDR1 MGHRA and CDR2 YSYEKL. CDR3 size: 15 residues. Here the CDR3 reads CASSQAGNLYNEQFF. Here the CDR3 DNA reads TGCGCCAGCAGCCAAGCAGGGAACCTATACAATGAGCAGTTCTTC.

This chain connects TRBV9 to TRBJ2-3; no clear D. Germline CDR1 reads SGDLS; CDR2 reads YYNGEE. V was trimmed by 0 bases and J by 2 bases, leaving 7 bases between them. CDR3 size: 14 residues. CDR3: CASSVGAATDTQYF. The CDR3 nucleotides read TGTGCCAGCAGCGTAGGGGCAGCCACAGATACGCAGTATTTT.

The rearrangement uses TRBV4-1 and TRBJ1-4; TRBD1 matches at 8 bases. This CDR3 is 16 amino acids long. Germline CDR1 reads MGHRA; CDR2 reads YSYEKL. V shed 4 bases, J shed 8 bases, and the junction held 12 bases outside the gene matches. The CDR3, as DNA: TGCGCCAGCAGCCTTAATATCAGGGGGCGAGTCGAAAAACTGTTTTTT. Encoded protein: CASSLNIRGRVEKLFF.

The chain is built from TRBV10-3 and TRBJ2-3, with TRBD1 matching 8 bases. Per the germline V gene, CDR1 is ENHRY and CDR2 is SYGVKD. V lost 4 bases to trimming and J lost 1 base; unmatched junction nucleotides: 13. This CDR3 comprises 18 residues. This CDR3 reads CAISVRGQDVFGTDTQYF. DNA for the CDR3: TGTGCCATCAGTGTTAGGGGACAGGACGTTTTTGGCACAGATACGCAGTATTTT.

The V call is TRBV7-8, the J call TRBJ2-5; D possibly corresponds to TRBD2 (5 bases). The germline V and J ends were trimmed by 7 bases and 5 bases, with 14 bases remaining between them. CDR1 and CDR2 from the germline V gene are SGHVS and FQNEAQ. The CDR3 length is 13 residues. The CDR3 region has the DNA TGTGCCAGCAAGAGGGCAGGCTCGGAGACCCAGTACTTC. Translating gives CASKRAGSETQYF.

This clone was detected once. The chain recombines TRBV30 with TRBJ1-3; TRBD1 agrees at 12 bases. The CDR3 contains 16 residues. From germline, CDR1 is GTSNPN and CDR2 SVGIG (reference sequence). Trimming removed 7 bases from V and 3 bases from J; junction bases left unmatched: 10. CDR3 sequence reads: CAYETRDRGLGNTIYF. CDR3 sequence (DNA): TGTGCCTATGAAACTAGGGACAGGGGGCTTGGAAACACCATATATTTT.